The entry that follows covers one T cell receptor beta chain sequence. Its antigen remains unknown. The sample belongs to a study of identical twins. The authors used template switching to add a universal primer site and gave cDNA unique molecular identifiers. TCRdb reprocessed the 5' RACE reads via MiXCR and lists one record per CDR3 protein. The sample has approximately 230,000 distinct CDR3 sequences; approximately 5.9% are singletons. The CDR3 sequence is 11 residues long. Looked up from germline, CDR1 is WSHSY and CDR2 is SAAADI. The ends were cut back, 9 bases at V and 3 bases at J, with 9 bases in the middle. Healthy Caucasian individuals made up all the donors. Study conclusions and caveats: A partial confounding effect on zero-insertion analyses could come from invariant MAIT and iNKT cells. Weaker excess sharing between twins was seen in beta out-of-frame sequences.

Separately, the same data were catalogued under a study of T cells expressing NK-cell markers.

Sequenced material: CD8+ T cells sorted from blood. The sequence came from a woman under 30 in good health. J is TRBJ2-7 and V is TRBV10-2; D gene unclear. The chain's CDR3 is CASGVGYEQYF. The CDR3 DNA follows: TGCGCCAGTGGGGTGGGCTACGAGCAGTACTTC.